This T cell receptor beta chain comes out of a study of blood T cells in healthy people across ages. This clonotype was detected only a few times. As yet, its antigen is unknown. A J-beta primer mix and a sample-barcoded 5' primer were used in a second PCR of about 7 to 12 cycles. TCRdb reprocessed the 5' RACE reads via MiXCR and lists one record per CDR3 protein. In the table there are around 620,000 distinct CDR3 sequences, 27% of which are singletons. Each sample provided at least 6 micrograms of extracted total RNA. Study-wide results and caveats: When one million T cells were used, diversity estimates were thought to be underestimates. Roughly linear declines in TCR beta diversity per million T cells occurred with age. Naive T cell percentage showed a strong correlation with TCR beta diversity.

The CDR3 totals 12 residues. Between the trimmed V and J ends, which lost 5 bases and 0 bases, there was a span of 7 bases. Germline lookup yields CDR1 SQVTM and CDR2 ANQGSEA. The chain has TRBV29-1 and TRBJ1-1; D gene unclear. The specimen sequenced was blood. The TCR sequence derives from a woman in her 70s in good health. CDR3 amino acids: CSVKGMNTEAFF. The CDR3 nucleotides read TGCAGCGTTAAAGGGATGAACACTGAAGCTTTCTTT.